The 24 T cell receptor beta chains in this list originate from one sample, sequenced in a study of blood T cell repertoires in COVID-19. The protocol was immunoSEQ multiplex PCR, while the TCRdb copy is restricted to in-frame clones and leaves out a portion. The repertoire has about 150,000 clones, roughly 85% of them found once; the top ten carry about 5%. Sequenced: peripheral blood. These TCRs come from a human donor in a cohort sampled during active COVID-19.

This rearrangement joins TRBV30 to TRBJ2-3; the D is unclear. The germline V and J ends were trimmed by 3 bases and 0 bases, with 7 bases remaining between them. CDR1 GTSNPN and CDR2 SVGIG come from the germline V gene (reference sequence). This CDR3 region has 13 residues. The CDR3 sequence: CAWRLSSTDTQYF. The CDR3 bases are TGTGCCTGGAGACTGTCTAGCACAGATACGCAGTATTTT.

This clone was counted a few times. The gene calls are TRBV7-2 and TRBJ2-1; tentatively, D is TRBD2 (6 bases). V was shortened by 6 bases and J by 4 bases, with 13 bases between the two germline ends. The CDR3 contains 14 residues. CDR1 SGHTA and CDR2 FQGNSA come from the germline V gene. CDR3 in amino acids: CASSPLGGYNEQFF. The CDR3 region has the DNA TGTGCCAGCAGTCCCTTGGGGGGATACAATGAGCAGTTCTTC.

The chain couples TRBV28 to TRBJ2-7; 12 nucleotides line up with TRBD1. J lost 5 bases, V lost 7 bases, and 6 bases had no gene match. The CDR3 consists of 14 residues. The germline gives CDR1 MDHEN, CDR2 SYDVKM. CDR3 in amino acids: CASTKGDRGHEQYF. CDR3 in DNA: TGTGCCAGCACCAAAGGGGACAGGGGGCACGAGCAGTACTTC.

This clone was seen once. CDR3 loop: CASSLQRGPSGNTIYF. The DNA of the CDR3 is TGTGCCAGCAGTTTACAGAGGGGGCCCTCTGGAAACACCATATATTTT. The chain has TRBV28 and TRBJ1-3, with TRBD1 matching 7 bases. From germline, CDR1 is MDHEN and CDR2 SYDVKM. This CDR3 region has 16 residues. Germline trimming cut 2 bases from V and 0 bases from J; bases unmatched to any gene: 4.

This chain connects TRBV7-8 to TRBJ1-1; D gene ambiguous. Between the trimmed V and J ends, which lost 5 bases and 1 base, there was a span of 8 bases. The CDR3 contains 13 residues. Germline assignment: CDR1 SGHVS and CDR2 FQNEAQ. Here the CDR3 DNA reads TGTGCCAGCAGCGATACAACGAACACTGAAGCTTTCTTT. Translated: CASSDTTNTEAFF.

The V and J genes are TRBV6-2 or TRBV6-3 and TRBJ1-6; tentative D call: TRBD1 (5 bases). Germline V lookup: CDR1 MNHEY, CDR2 SVGEGT. The CDR3 length is 16 residues. V was trimmed by 6 bases and J by 9 bases, leaving 21 bases between them. This chain's CDR3 is CASRPSSGGGGSPLHF. The CDR3 DNA is TGTGCCAGCAGACCTAGTAGCGGGGGAGGAGGTTCACCCCTCCACTTT.

This chain uses TRBV6-5 with TRBJ1-2; 7 positions agree with TRBD1. V dropped 5 bases and J dropped 8; count of bases not matched to a gene: 14. The CDR3 loop spans 15 amino acids. Germline values: CDR1 MNHEY, CDR2 SVGAGI. CDR3 in DNA: TGTGCCAGCAGTCTATGGGACAGCGCGAATTCGGGCTACACCTTC. Its protein product is CASSLWDSANSGYTF.

In its sample, this clone was seen a few times. The chain has TRBV4-2 and TRBJ2-5; a weak D match, TRBD1 (6 bases). This CDR3 has 16 amino acids. Germline CDR1 reads LGHNA; CDR2 reads YNFKEQ. Deletions cut 1 base from V and 1 base from J, with 13 bases between. The CDR3 coding sequence is TGTGCCAGCAGCCAAGCACACAGGGATCCCCAAGAGACCCAGTACTTC. It is translated as CASSQAHRDPQETQYF.

The J gene is TRBJ2-1, the V gene TRBV19, with 8 bases that match TRBD2. The V gene end was trimmed by 3 bases and the J gene end by 0 bases; junction bases not matched to a gene: 7. The CDR3 loop spans 17 amino acids. CDR1 is LNHDA, CDR2 SQIVND, per germline (reference sequence). CDR3 protein: CASSMGPGGASYNEQFF. For the CDR3, the DNA is TGTGCCAGTAGTATGGGACCGGGGGGGGCCTCCTACAATGAGCAGTTCTTC.

The chain combines TRBV5-3 with TRBJ1-1; tentatively, D is TRBD1 (6 bases). TRBV5-3 is noted as an ORF with a role that remains uncertain. The CDR3 runs to 14 residues. Trimming took 0 bases from V and 1 from J, leaving 7 bases between them. CDR3 nucleotides: TGTGCCAGAAGCTTGGACAGGGAGAACACTGAAGCTTTCTTT. Amino acids: CARSLDRENTEAFF.

The chain combines TRBV2 with TRBJ2-7; weak D call: TRBD2 (6 bases). The CDR3 has 13 amino acids. Germline V gene data show CDR1 as SNHLY and CDR2 as FYNNEI. V dropped 7 bases and J dropped 2 bases, with 12 bases sitting between them. The CDR3 DNA reads TGTGCCAGCAAGGGGCCGGGGGCCTACGAGCAGTACTTC. Protein sequence: CASKGPGAYEQYF. The full variable domain, its missing parts supplied by reference TRBV2 and TRBJ2-7, is EPEVTQTPSHQVTQMGQEVILRCVPISNHLYFYWYRQILGQKVEFLVSFYNNEISEKSEIFDDQFSVERPDGSNFTLKIRSTKLEDSAMYFCASKGPGAYEQYFGPGTRLTVT.

The rearrangement joins TRBV6-2 or TRBV6-3 to TRBJ2-2; 8 positions match TRBD1. This CDR3 has 17 amino acids. The V gene end was trimmed by 2 bases and the J gene end by 3 bases; junction bases not matched to a gene: 8. Germline lookup yields CDR1 MNHEY and CDR2 SVGEGT. CDR3 sequence reads: CASSYPTGAWDTGELFF. The CDR3 DNA sequence: TGTGCCAGCAGTTACCCGACAGGGGCGTGGGACACCGGGGAGCTGTTTTTT.

The J gene is TRBJ1-1, the V gene TRBV28; no clear D gene. The V end lost 4 bases, the J end lost 3 bases, and 3 bases lay between the germline ends. The CDR3 runs 11 residues. Germline CDR1 is MDHEN and CDR2 is SYDVKM. This CDR3 reads CASSSYTEAFF. CDR3 in DNA: TGTGCCAGCAGTTCCTACACTGAAGCTTTCTTT.

The chain carries TRBV6-5 and TRBJ2-1, with 9 bases lining up with TRBD1. The CDR3 extends over 15 amino acids. V lost 2 bases, J lost 9 bases, and 8 bases stayed unmatched. CDR1 MNHEY and CDR2 SVGAGI come from the germline V gene. CDR3 loop: CASSYVGTGSSEQFF. The CDR3 coding sequence is TGTGCCAGCAGTTACGTAGGGACAGGGTCTTCTGAGCAGTTCTTC.

V is TRBV6-5 and J is TRBJ2-5, with TRBD2 matching over 11 bases. The CDR3 has 14 residues. CDR1 MNHEY and CDR2 SVGAGI come from the germline V gene. V was clipped by 6 bases and J by 2 bases; unmatched bases: 2. The CDR3 nucleotides are TGTGCCAGCAGGCGACTAGCGGGACAAGAGACCCAGTACTTC. It yields the protein CASRRLAGQETQYF.

The rearrangement uses TRBV21-1 and TRBJ2-5; TRBD2 was called by the table and not checked on the DNA. TRBV21-1 is recorded as a pseudogene. This CDR3 region has 15 residues. CDR3 bases: TGTGCCAGCAGCCCCGGGACTAGCGGCCAAGAGACCCAGTACTTC. Its translation is CASSPGTSGQETQYF.

This chain uses TRBV6-5 with TRBJ1-6; TRBD1 aligns across 9 bases. Germline V gene sequence: CDR1 MNHEY, CDR2 SVGAGI. This CDR3 contains 15 residues. V dropped 4 bases and J dropped 8; count of bases not matched to a gene: 6. The CDR3 region is CASSSPGQGHSPLHF. As DNA, the CDR3 is TGTGCCAGCAGTTCCCCGGGACAGGGTCATTCACCCCTCCACTTT.

About this clone itself: The same CDR3 also results from other DNA sequences found in this sample. The rearrangement uses TRBV7-2 and TRBJ2-5; D remains ambiguous. The V gene lost 6 bases and the J gene lost 0 bases, with 8 bases spanning the gap. The CDR3 is made up of 13 amino acids. Per germline, CDR1 SGHTA and CDR2 FQGNSA. DNA for the CDR3: TGTGCCAGCAGTGGCAAGTACCAAGAGACCCAGTACTTC. Encoded protein: CASSGKYQETQYF.

This chain joins TRBV12-3 or TRBV12-4 and TRBJ1-2; 7 positions agree with TRBD1. The CDR3 sequence is 13 residues long. The ends lost 7 bases at V and 6 bases at J; junction bases unmatched: 8. CDR3 sequence: CASTKLTGNGYTF. The CDR3, as DNA: TGTGCCAGCACAAAACTGACAGGGAATGGCTACACCTTC.

The gene calls are TRBV5-1 and TRBJ2-1, with 10 positions matching TRBD2. The V and J ends lost 0 bases and 3 bases, in that order; junction bases with no gene match: 3. The CDR3 extends over 16 amino acids. Germline CDR1 and CDR2: SGHRS and YFSETQ. The CDR3 DNA follows: TGCGCCAGCAGCTTGGGGACTAGCGGCTTCTACAATGAGCAGTTCTTC. Translation gives CASSLGTSGFYNEQFF. Using reference TRBV5-1 and TRBJ2-1 for the parts outside the CDR3, the full variable domain is KAGVTQTPRYLIKTRGQQVTLSCSPISGHRSVSWYQQTPGQGLQFLFEYFSETQRNKGNFPGRFSGRQFSNSRSEMNVSTLELGDSALYLCASSLGTSGFYNEQFFGPGTRLTVL.

The J gene is TRBJ2-1, the V gene TRBV7-9, with 13 bases matching TRBD2. Germline V gives CDR1 SEHNR, CDR2 FQNEAQ (reference sequence). This CDR3 has 15 amino acids. The J segment lost 5 bases and the V segment lost 3 bases, leaving 1 base of the junction unmatched. The CDR3 coding sequence is TGTGCCAGCAGCTTGGGGACTAGCGGGAACAATGAGCAGTTCTTC. It specifies CASSLGTSGNNEQFF.

The V call is TRBV5-5, the J call TRBJ2-5; D may be TRBD1 or TRBD2 (5 bases each). V was cut by 5 bases and J by 4 bases, with 12 bases left in between. The V gene's germline CDR1 is SGHKS and CDR2 YYEKEE (reference sequence). The CDR3 is 13 amino acids. CDR3 loop: CASRLRGLETQYF. DNA of the CDR3: TGTGCCAGCAGGTTGAGGGGTTTAGAGACCCAGTACTTC.

This chain links TRBV18 with TRBJ2-5; tentatively, D is TRBD1 (6 bases). The CDR3 totals 14 residues. Germline V gives CDR1 KGHSH, CDR2 LQKENI. V gave up 5 bases and J gave up 0 bases, with 10 bases separating them. This CDR3 reads CASSTGHYQETQYF. In DNA form, the CDR3 reads TGTGCCAGCTCAACGGGACATTACCAAGAGACCCAGTACTTC.

The rearrangement joins TRBV30 to TRBJ1-4; 8 nucleotides line up with TRBD1. Germline V gives CDR1 GTSNPN, CDR2 SVGIG (reference sequence). V shed 7 bases, J shed 12 bases, and the junction held 10 bases outside the gene matches. The CDR3 is 12 residues long. In DNA, the CDR3 is TGTGCCTCAGGGGGGCAGGGGGCCCAACTGTTTTTT. It yields the protein CASGGQGAQLFF. Combining the CDR3 with reference TRBV30 and TRBJ1-4 gives the whole variable domain SQTIHQWPATLVQPVGSPLSLECTVEGTSNPNLYWYRQAAGRGLQLLFYSVGIGQISSEVPQNLSASRPQDRQFILSSKKLLLSDSGFYLCASGGQGAQLFFGSGTQLSVL.